The 29 T cell receptor beta chains below all came from one sample that was sequenced in a study of identical twins. TCRdb re-called the 5' RACE reads through MiXCR, storing one row per CDR3 protein. The profile shows around 1.7 million distinct CDR3 sequences, roughly a third of them singletons. Specimen: cord blood. The receptors shown here come from a newborn girl in good health.

This clonotype turned up a few times. The genes are TRBV28 and TRBJ2-1, with a possible D match to TRBD2 (6 bases). Trimming stripped 11 bases from V and 6 bases from J, with 14 bases between. The germline CDR1 and CDR2 sequences are MDHEN and SYDVKM. The length of the CDR3 is 12 residues. The CDR3 here is CAAGGVGNEQFF. DNA of the CDR3: TGTGCCGCCGGCGGGGTTGGCAATGAGCAGTTCTTC.

This clonotype was counted between two and nine times. The V and J genes are TRBV4-1 and TRBJ2-2; tentatively, D is TRBD1 (5 bases). Germline-derived CDR1 and CDR2 are MGHRA and YSYEKL. The CDR3 length is 13 residues. V was shortened by 5 bases and J by 6 bases, with 10 bases between the two germline ends. CDR3 residues: CASSIVTAGELFF. CDR3 DNA sequence: TGCGCCAGCAGCATCGTGACAGCCGGGGAGCTGTTTTTT.

This clonotype came up many times. This rearrangement joins TRBV9 to TRBJ1-2; D remains unclear. CDR3 length equals 14 residues. Germline V lookup: CDR1 SGDLS, CDR2 YYNGEE. Trimming removed 4 bases from V and 3 bases from J, with 13 bases in between. CDR3: CASSLNRAYYGYTF. The CDR3 DNA reads as TGTGCCAGCAGCTTAAACCGGGCCTACTATGGCTACACCTTC.

As for this clonotype: Just one base apart from a much larger clone, this may be a read error. This sequence joins TRBV12-3 or TRBV12-4 and TRBJ1-2, with D hard to call. CDR3 length: 13 residues. The ends were cut back, 4 bases at V and 5 bases at J, with 11 bases in the middle. The CDR3 DNA reads TGTGCCAGCAGTTCCGGGTCACCTTATGGCTACACCTTC. Translation: CASSSGSPYGYTF.

This clonotype was picked up a small number of times. The V gene is TRBV12-3 or TRBV12-4, the J gene TRBJ2-1, with 8 bases that match TRBD1. Trimming cost V 7 bases and J 2 bases; bases outside gene matches: 7. The CDR3 consists of 15 residues. In nucleotides, the CDR3 is TGTGCCAGCACCCACAGGGGGTTCGCCTACAATGAGCAGTTCTTC. It is translated as CASTHRGFAYNEQFF.

Only a few counts were recorded for this clonotype. The chain employs TRBV29-1 and TRBJ2-1, with 12 bases lining up with TRBD1. There are 20 residues in the CDR3. The germline V gene has CDR1 SQVTM and CDR2 ANQGSEA. Trimming cost V 4 bases and J 1 base; bases outside gene matches: 17. The CDR3 loop reads CSVGGTGGSGQPRSYNEQFF. Here the CDR3 DNA reads TGCAGCGTTGGAGGGACAGGGGGCTCCGGGCAACCGAGGTCCTACAATGAGCAGTTCTTC.

The genes are TRBV4-1 and TRBJ1-2; D gene ambiguous. V was cut by 1 base and J by 4 bases, with 13 bases left in between. The CDR3 totals 15 residues. In germline, CDR1 is MGHRA, CDR2 YSYEKL. The CDR3 DNA sequence: TGCGCCAGCAGCCAAGTGGAAAGTCACTTCTATGGCTACACCTTC. As protein: CASSQVESHFYGYTF.

The gene calls are TRBV10-3 and TRBJ2-1; tentative D call: TRBD2 (6 bases). Trimming removed 6 bases at V and 13 bases at J, with 19 bases between. The CDR3 consists of 13 residues. Germline V gene lookup returns CDR1 ENHRY and CDR2 SYGVKD. Here the CDR3 DNA reads TGTGCCATCAGCGGGACTGGAAAAGAGACCCAGTTCTTC. Translated: CAISGTGKETQFF.

This clonotype was recorded at least ten times. The rearrangement joins TRBV10-1 to TRBJ2-1; TRBD1 is a possible D gene (6 bases). The V end lost 0 bases, the J end lost 6 bases, and 6 bases lay between the germline ends. CDR1 and CDR2 from the germline V gene are WNHNN and SYGVQD (reference sequence). This CDR3 has 13 amino acids. The CDR3 coding sequence is TGCGCCAGCAGTGAGTCAGGGGGCAATGAGCAGTTCTTC. Translating it yields CASSESGGNEQFF.

The CDR3 nucleotides are TGTGCCAGCAGCCACGGGCTAGCGGGAAGCCCCAATGAGCAGTTCTTC. Amino acids: CASSHGLAGSPNEQFF. The rearrangement joins TRBV4-2 to TRBJ2-1, with TRBD2 identical over 9 bases. CDR1 LGHNA and CDR2 YNFKEQ come from the germline V gene. Trimming took 3 bases from V and 6 from J; bases not matched to a gene: 9. There are 16 residues in the CDR3.

This clonotype was observed a few times. This chain connects TRBV6-1 to TRBJ2-5; 8 positions agree with TRBD1. This CDR3 comprises 14 residues. In germline, CDR1 is MNHNS, CDR2 SASEGT. After removal of 5 bases from V and 4 bases from J, the junction contained 6 bases not matched to a gene. The CDR3 sequence: CASSPTGVAETQYF. Here the CDR3 DNA reads TGTGCCAGCAGTCCGACAGGGGTGGCAGAGACCCAGTACTTC.

This clonotype occurred many times. This chain joins TRBV27 and TRBJ2-7, with D perhaps matching TRBD2 (6 bases). Germline-derived CDR1 and CDR2 are MNHEY and SMNVEV (reference sequence). The CDR3 runs 14 residues. Trimming cost V 5 bases and J 1 base, with 12 bases left between them. The DNA of the CDR3 is TGTGCCAGCAGTCCGTTCGGGAGTTCCTACGAGCAGTACTTC. Amino acids: CASSPFGSSYEQYF.

In regard to this clonotype: Mismatch with germline at one junction end may stem from a read error. J is TRBJ1-6 and V is TRBV12-3 or TRBV12-4, with 7 bases aligning to TRBD1. CDR3 length: 16 amino acids. The CDR3 is CASSPGNRDRDSPPHF. Here the CDR3 DNA reads TGTGCCAGCAGCCCAGGAAATCGGGACAGAGATTCACCCCCCCACTTT.

The genes are TRBV7-9 and TRBJ1-2; D gene ambiguous. The germline V gene encodes CDR1 SEHNR and CDR2 FQNEAQ (reference sequence). The CDR3 spans 13 residues. V shed 5 bases and J shed 5 bases, with 12 bases lying between them. Here the CDR3 reads CASSARVGYGYTF. The CDR3 DNA follows: TGTGCCAGCAGCGCAAGGGTGGGGTATGGCTACACCTTC.

This clonotype was observed at least ten times. This rearrangement joins TRBV12-3 or TRBV12-4 to TRBJ1-2; D not certain. Trimming left V 3 bases short and J 7 bases short, with 6 bases between. This CDR3 is built from 11 residues. The CDR3 here is CASSFLGGYTF. The CDR3 DNA sequence: TGTGCCAGCAGTTTTTTAGGTGGCTACACCTTC.

This clonotype was seen more than once but under ten times. This chain joins TRBV3-1 and TRBJ2-1; D may correspond to TRBD1 or TRBD2 (5 bases each). V gave up 4 bases and J gave up 1 base, with 14 bases separating them. The CDR3 totals 16 residues. The germline CDR1 and CDR2 sequences are LGHDT and YNNKEL (reference sequence). CDR3 amino acids: CASSPLGTVSYNEQFF. Here the CDR3 DNA reads TGTGCCAGCAGCCCCCTAGGGACGGTATCCTACAATGAGCAGTTCTTC.

The chain uses TRBV7-2 and TRBJ2-1, with D possibly being TRBD2 (5 bases). Germline V gene lookup returns CDR1 SGHTA and CDR2 FQGNSA. The V end lost 1 base, the J end lost 6 bases, and 16 bases lay between the germline ends. The CDR3 has 16 residues. The CDR3 DNA sequence: TGTGCCAGCAGCTTAGGACCTCTAGCAGGCTTCAATGAGCAGTTCTTC. Amino acid sequence: CASSLGPLAGFNEQFF.

This chain uses TRBV5-1 with TRBJ1-2; 8 nucleotides agree with TRBD1. The germline V gene encodes CDR1 SGHRS and CDR2 YFSETQ. V dropped 4 bases and J dropped 4; count of bases not matched to a gene: 9. The CDR3 has 15 amino acids. The CDR3 coding sequence is TGCGCCAGCAGCCAATCCGGGACAGGCGCCTATGGCTACACCTTC. Its protein product is CASSQSGTGAYGYTF. Together with reference TRBV5-1 and TRBJ1-2, the CDR3 gives the full variable domain: KAGVTQTPRYLIKTRGQQVTLSCSPISGHRSVSWYQQTPGQGLQFLFEYFSETQRNKGNFPGRFSGRQFSNSRSEMNVSTLELGDSALYLCASSQSGTGAYGYTFGSGTRLTVV.

This clonotype was picked up a small number of times. The gene calls are TRBV5-6 and TRBJ2-3; D gene unclear. CDR1 SGHDT and CDR2 YYEEEE come from the germline V gene. V was shortened by 4 bases and J by 3 bases, with 15 bases between the two germline ends. The CDR3 length is 15 residues. DNA of the CDR3: TGTGCCAGCAGCCCCAACCTGGTCCGGACAGATACGCAGTATTTT. Translation: CASSPNLVRTDTQYF.

This clonotype was picked up a small number of times. The V gene is TRBV6-2 or TRBV6-3, the J gene TRBJ1-2; 7 bases are shared with TRBD1. With V trimmed by 9 bases and J by 3 bases, 7 bases remained unmatched. CDR3 length: 13 residues. Germline V gives CDR1 MNHEY, CDR2 SVGEGT. CDR3 residues: CASRQGVDYGYTF. CDR3 DNA: TGTGCCAGTAGACAGGGCGTCGACTATGGCTACACCTTC.

J is TRBJ2-2 and V is TRBV4-1, with TRBD2 matching 8 bases. J gave up 7 bases and V 5 bases, and 15 bases lay outside the gene matches. The length of the CDR3 is 17 residues. Per germline, CDR1 MGHRA and CDR2 YSYEKL. The CDR3 bases are TGCGCCAGCAGCGTAGCGGGGATAAACCCCGGCAGCGGGGAGCTGTTTTTT. Amino acid sequence: CASSVAGINPGSGELFF.

The J gene is TRBJ2-4, the V gene TRBV5-1, with 9 bases aligning to TRBD1. The J call may be faulty, since TRBJ2-7 better matches the DNA end. CDR1 and CDR2 from the germline V gene are SGHRS and YFSETQ. The CDR3 has 17 amino acids. The CDR3 spells CASWGGQGHLFPYEQYF. DNA for the CDR3: TGCGCCAGCTGGGGGGGACAGGGACACCTCTTTCCCTACGAGCAGTACTTC.

This sequence joins TRBV20-1 and TRBJ1-2; possible D gene TRBD1, 6 bases. This CDR3 region has 13 residues. Between the trimmed V and J ends, which lost 5 bases and 1 base, there was a span of 11 bases. Germline CDR1 is DFQATT and CDR2 is SNEGSKA (reference sequence). The CDR3 protein is CSASGTSNYGYTF. In DNA form, the CDR3 reads TGCAGTGCTTCCGGGACAAGTAACTATGGCTACACCTTC.

Concerning this clonotype itself: Mismatch with germline at one junction end may stem from a read error. The rearrangement uses TRBV4-2 and TRBJ1-4, with D tentatively TRBD1 (6 bases). The CDR3 runs to 16 residues. The germline V gene has CDR1 LGHNA and CDR2 YNFKEQ. CDR3 protein: CACSQDPTGWGEKLFF. The CDR3 coding sequence is TGTGCCTGCAGCCAAGATCCGACAGGATGGGGTGAAAAACTGTTTTTT.

The sample holds one count of this clonotype. The chain recombines TRBV7-9 with TRBJ1-6, with D perhaps TRBD1 (5 bases). Trimming shortened V by 0 bases and J by 7 bases, and 13 bases separated the two germline ends. Germline V gene data show CDR1 as SEHNR and CDR2 as FQNEAQ (reference sequence). This CDR3 region has 16 residues. The CDR3 sequence: CASSLARGPRNSPLHF. In DNA, the CDR3 is TGTGCCAGCAGCTTAGCGCGGGGACCCCGAAATTCACCCCTCCACTTT. The complete variable domain, with remaining parts taken from reference TRBV7-9 and TRBJ1-6, reads DTGVSQNPRHKITKRGQNVTFRCDPISEHNRLYWYRQTLGQGPEFLTYFQNEAQLEKSRLLSDRFSAERPKGSFSTLEIQRTEQGDSAMYLCASSLARGPRNSPLHFGNGTRLTVT.

The genes are TRBV7-9 and TRBJ1-1; D gene ambiguous. This CDR3 region has 18 residues. CDR1 is SEHNR, CDR2 FQNEAQ, per germline (reference sequence). The V end lost 1 base, the J end lost 0 bases, and 18 bases lay between the germline ends. The CDR3 DNA reads as TGTGCCAGCAGCTTAGGTCGGGGAAGGGCGCTACTGAACACTGAAGCTTTCTTT. Protein sequence: CASSLGRGRALLNTEAFF. Filled out from reference TRBV7-9 and TRBJ1-1, the complete variable domain reads DTGVSQNPRHKITKRGQNVTFRCDPISEHNRLYWYRQTLGQGPEFLTYFQNEAQLEKSRLLSDRFSAERPKGSFSTLEIQRTEQGDSAMYLCASSLGRGRALLNTEAFFGQGTRLTVV.

The rearrangement joins TRBV7-7 to TRBJ2-3, with 7 nucleotides matching TRBD2. The CDR3 contains 16 residues. Germline V lookup: CDR1 SSHAT, CDR2 FNYEAQ (reference sequence). The V segment lost 4 bases and the J segment 2 bases; nucleotides outside the gene matches: 9. CDR3 loop: CASSSGRGVDTDTQYF. The CDR3 nucleotides read TGTGCCAGCAGCTCAGGCCGGGGGGTAGACACAGATACGCAGTATTTT.

V usage is TRBV9 and J usage is TRBJ2-3; TRBD2 agrees at 8 bases. The J segment lost 2 bases and the V segment lost 5 bases, leaving 7 bases of the junction unmatched. The germline CDR1 and CDR2 sequences are SGDLS and YYNGEE. The CDR3 consists of 15 residues. CDR3 nucleotides: TGTGCCAGCAGGCCAGCGGGGGCCGTCACAGATACGCAGTATTTT. This translates into CASRPAGAVTDTQYF.

This sequence joins TRBV28 and TRBJ2-4; D call uncertain. V lost 2 bases and J 0 bases, leaving 8 bases between the germline ends. CDR3 length: 15 residues. CDR1 and CDR2 from the germline V gene are MDHEN and SYDVKM. The CDR3 sequence: CASSLAKIAKNIQYF. As DNA, the CDR3 is TGTGCCAGCAGTTTAGCAAAAATAGCCAAAAACATTCAGTACTTC.